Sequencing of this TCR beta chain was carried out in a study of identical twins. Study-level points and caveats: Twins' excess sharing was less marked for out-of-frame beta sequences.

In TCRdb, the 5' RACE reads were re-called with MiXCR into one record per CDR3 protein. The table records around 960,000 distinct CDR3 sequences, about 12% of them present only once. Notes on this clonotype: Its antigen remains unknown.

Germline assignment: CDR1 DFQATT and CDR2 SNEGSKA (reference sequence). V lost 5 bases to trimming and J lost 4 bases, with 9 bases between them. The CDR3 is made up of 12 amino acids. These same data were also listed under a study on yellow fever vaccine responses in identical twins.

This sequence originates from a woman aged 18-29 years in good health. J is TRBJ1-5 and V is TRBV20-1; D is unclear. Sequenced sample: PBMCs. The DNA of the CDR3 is TGCAGTGCTCGGGGTCTGAATCAGCCCCAGCATTTT. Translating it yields CSARGLNQPQHF.